This entry lists 25 T cell receptor beta chains sequenced from one sample in a study of T-cell memory formation after mild COVID-19. One entry per CDR3 protein results from TCRdb running MiXCR on the 5' RACE reads. The data hold about 250,000 distinct CDR3 sequences, with 16% observed a single time. The sequencing input was PBMCs or a T cell subset sorted from them (not recorded which). The receptors were sampled from a man younger than 35 who had mild COVID-19 (a few samples of this study predate the infection). Cell type and time point are not known.

This clonotype was seen a few times. The chain is built from TRBV20-1 and TRBJ2-1, with D perhaps TRBD2 (7 bases). With 7 bases removed from V and 5 bases from J, the gap between germline ends came to 15 bases. Germline CDR1 is DFQATT and CDR2 is SNEGSKA (reference sequence). The CDR3 spans 13 residues. CDR3 amino acids: CSVRGGGNNEQFF. The CDR3 DNA sequence: TGCAGTGTCAGAGGGGGGGGGAACAATGAGCAGTTCTTC.

The genes are TRBV9 and TRBJ2-2; no definite D call. V was clipped by 0 bases and J by 6 bases, with 3 bases between them. Germline assignment: CDR1 SGDLS and CDR2 YYNGEE. This CDR3 contains 12 residues. The CDR3 region has the DNA TGTGCCAGCAGCGTAGGCCCCGGGGAGCTGTTTTTT. It specifies CASSVGPGELFF.

This clonotype was seen a few times. This rearrangement joins TRBV7-9 to TRBJ1-2, with TRBD1 matching 7 bases. V dropped 5 bases and J dropped 2; count of bases not matched to a gene: 8. Germline lookup yields CDR1 SEHNR and CDR2 FQNEAQ (reference sequence). The CDR3 is 15 residues long. The CDR3, as DNA: TGTGCCAGCAGCCGTCCCGGGACAGAGAACTATGGCTACACCTTC. Protein product: CASSRPGTENYGYTF.

The CDR3 DNA reads TGTGCCAGCAGCCCCACCGATGGCAGGGATGAGCAGTACTTC. It specifies CASSPTDGRDEQYF. V gene TRBV7-2 combines with J gene TRBJ2-7; a weak D match, TRBD1 (5 bases). This CDR3 has 14 amino acids. Per germline, CDR1 SGHTA and CDR2 FQGNSA. Trimming left V 5 bases short and J 7 bases short, with 18 bases between.

This chain connects TRBV2 to TRBJ2-3; 7 bases agree with TRBD1. The CDR3 has 14 amino acids. The V and J ends lost 5 bases and 5 bases, in that order; junction bases with no gene match: 7. Looked up from germline, CDR1 is SNHLY and CDR2 is FYNNEI. The CDR3 nucleotides read TGTGCCAGCAGTCTTAGGGGGCTGGAAGATACGCAGTATTTT. Amino acid sequence: CASSLRGLEDTQYF.

J is TRBJ1-1 and V is TRBV10-3; no clear D gene. Between the trimmed V and J ends, which lost 4 bases and 1 base, there was a span of 7 bases. CDR1 is ENHRY and CDR2 is SYGVKD in the germline V gene. This CDR3 region has 13 residues. DNA for the CDR3: TGTGCCATCAGTGGGGGAGGGAACACTGAAGCTTTCTTT. The encoded protein is CAISGGGNTEAFF.

In this sample, this clonotype turned up a few times. The rearrangement links TRBV5-1 to TRBJ2-3; 12 nucleotides align to TRBD1. Germline V gene data show CDR1 as SGHRS and CDR2 as YFSETQ. Trimming removed 3 bases from V and 4 bases from J; junction bases left unmatched: 6. The CDR3 is 16 residues long. CDR3 sequence: CASSSGTGGVADTQYF. The CDR3 nucleotides read TGCGCCAGCAGCTCCGGGACAGGGGGCGTCGCAGATACGCAGTATTTT.

This rearrangement joins TRBV2 to TRBJ1-5; possible D gene TRBD1, 5 bases. V dropped 10 bases and J dropped 4 bases, with 14 bases sitting between them. Germline V gene lookup returns CDR1 SNHLY and CDR2 FYNNEI. This CDR3 is 13 amino acids long. The DNA of the CDR3 is TGTGCCACCTCGGGGGAAACTAATCAGCCCCAGCATTTT. Its translation is CATSGETNQPQHF.

The chain uses TRBV7-2 and TRBJ2-4; 15 nucleotides agree with TRBD2. After removal of 5 bases from V and 16 bases from J, the junction contained 9 bases not matched to a gene. The CDR3 spans 14 residues. Germline V lookup: CDR1 SGHTA, CDR2 FQGNSA. The DNA of the CDR3 is TGTGCCAGCAGCCCGTGGACTAGCGGGGGGGCGAAATACTTC. It codes for CASSPWTSGGAKYF. The full variable domain, its missing parts supplied by reference TRBV7-2 and TRBJ2-4, is GAGVSQSPSNKVTEKGKDVELRCDPISGHTALYWYRQSLGQGLEFLIYFQGNSAPDKSGLPSDRFSAERTGGSVSTLTIQRTQQEDSAVYLCASSPWTSGGAKYFGAGTRLSVL.

This clonotype occurred once. V is TRBV28 and J is TRBJ1-2, with a possible D match to TRBD1 (5 bases). V dropped 7 bases and J dropped 7 bases, with 10 bases sitting between them. Germline CDR1 is MDHEN and CDR2 is SYDVKM. This CDR3 is built from 11 residues. In DNA, the CDR3 is TGTGCCAGCAAAGAGGGGATTGGCTACACCTTC. It yields the protein CASKEGIGYTF.

The CDR3 region is CASSSPIEAFF. In DNA, the CDR3 is TGTGCCAGCAGTAGCCCCATTGAAGCTTTCTTT. The chain recombines TRBV6-5 with TRBJ1-1; D not certain. V was cut by 5 bases and J by 7 bases, with 8 bases left in between. The germline gives CDR1 MNHEY, CDR2 SVGAGI. This CDR3 has 11 amino acids.

V and J are TRBV12-3 or TRBV12-4 and TRBJ1-4; D ambiguous. The CDR3 length is 14 residues. V lost 2 bases and J lost 8, with 12 bases in between. In DNA form, the CDR3 reads TGTGCCAGCAGTTTAAGGAGGGATCGAGAAAAACTGTTTTTT. Protein sequence: CASSLRRDREKLFF.

This sequence joins TRBV4-2 and TRBJ2-4; D gene uncertain. CDR3 size: 15 residues. In germline, CDR1 is LGHNA, CDR2 YNFKEQ. The V end lost 3 bases, the J end lost 4 bases, and 13 bases lay between the germline ends. The CDR3 DNA sequence: TGTGCCAGCAGCCACCCTGGAACGGAGAAAAACATTCAGTACTTC. Translation gives CASSHPGTEKNIQYF.

The chain carries TRBV9 and TRBJ1-2; tentative D call: TRBD1 (5 bases). The V and J ends lost 3 bases and 7 bases respectively, with 19 bases between them. The CDR3 is 15 amino acids. Germline V gives CDR1 SGDLS, CDR2 YYNGEE. CDR3 amino acids: CASSAATPGSSGYTF. The CDR3 nucleotides read TGTGCCAGCAGCGCCGCTACCCCAGGGTCCAGTGGCTACACCTTC.

This chain connects TRBV7-2 to TRBJ2-7, with 12 positions matching TRBD1. The germline gives CDR1 SGHTA, CDR2 FQGNSA. The length of the CDR3 is 16 residues. V shed 5 bases and J 3 bases; nucleotides not matched to a gene: 8. CDR3 region: CASSVGTGGDYYEQYF. CDR3 DNA sequence: TGTGCCAGCAGCGTCGGGACAGGGGGCGATTACTACGAGCAGTACTTC.

This clonotype has just a few counts. J is TRBJ2-5 and V is TRBV20-1; maybe TRBD2 (5 bases). Trimming cost V 6 bases and J 2 bases, with 13 bases left between them. Germline loops: CDR1 DFQATT, CDR2 SNEGSKA (reference sequence). The CDR3 extends over 13 amino acids. The CDR3 bases are TGCAGTGCGAGGGCCGACTGGCAAGAGACCCAGTACTTC. Its protein is CSARADWQETQYF.

This clonotype turned up a few times. J is TRBJ2-1 and V is TRBV3-1; TRBD2 matches 12 bases. The CDR3 length is 16 residues. J lost 6 bases, V lost 5 bases, and 8 bases had no gene match. Germline CDR1 LGHDT, CDR2 YNNKEL (reference sequence). The CDR3 protein is CASSIPGLAGLNEQFF. The CDR3 bases are TGTGCCAGCAGCATACCGGGACTAGCGGGTCTCAATGAGCAGTTCTTC.

V and J are TRBV24-1 and TRBJ2-7; no clear D gene. This CDR3 is 8 amino acids long. The V end lost 6 bases, the J end lost 11 bases, and 4 bases lay between the germline ends. Germline V CDR1 and CDR2: KGHDR, SFDVKD. CDR3 DNA: TGTGCCACCAGTTATAAGTACGTC. Translation: CATSYKYV.

This clonotype was seen a few times. The chain carries TRBV12-3 or TRBV12-4 and TRBJ1-2; 9 bases fit TRBD1. CDR3 size: 16 residues. V was pared by 7 bases and J by 5 bases, with 14 bases of the junction left unmatched. Written as DNA, the CDR3 is TGTGCCAGCAACCCGGGACAGGGTAATCCCGGTTATGGCTACACCTTC. The encoded protein is CASNPGQGNPGYGYTF.

The J gene is TRBJ1-4, the V gene TRBV5-1, with no clear D. The germline gives CDR1 SGHRS, CDR2 YFSETQ. The CDR3 has 13 amino acids. Trimming stripped 0 bases from V and 7 bases from J, with 7 bases between. The CDR3 DNA reads TGCGCCAGCAGCTTGGGAAGGGCTGAAAAACTGTTTTTT. Its translation: CASSLGRAEKLFF.

The sample holds many counts of this clonotype. V usage is TRBV5-1 and J usage is TRBJ2-2; no clear D. CDR3 length equals 12 residues. Germline CDR1 reads SGHRS; CDR2 reads YFSETQ. The ends were cut back, 2 bases at V and 2 bases at J, with 1 base in the middle. CDR3 region: CASSFNTGELFF. CDR3 coding DNA: TGCGCCAGCAGCTTTAACACCGGGGAGCTGTTTTTT. The whole variable domain, filled in from reference TRBV5-1 and TRBJ2-2, reads KAGVTQTPRYLIKTRGQQVTLSCSPISGHRSVSWYQQTPGQGLQFLFEYFSETQRNKGNFPGRFSGRQFSNSRSEMNVSTLELGDSALYLCASSFNTGELFFGEGSRLTVL.

The J gene is TRBJ1-6, the V gene TRBV3-1; the D is unclear. The germline V gene has CDR1 LGHDT and CDR2 YNNKEL (reference sequence). The V end lost 0 bases, the J end lost 9 bases, and 12 bases lay between the germline ends. The CDR3 has 15 residues. CDR3: CASSQDAGNSSPLHF. In DNA, the CDR3 is TGTGCCAGCAGCCAAGATGCGGGGAATAGTTCACCCCTCCACTTT. The full variable domain, its missing parts supplied by reference TRBV3-1 and TRBJ1-6, is DTAVSQTPKYLVTQMGNDKSIKCEQNLGHDTMYWYKQDSKKFLKIMFSYNNKELIINETVPNRFSPKSPDKAHLNLHINSLELGDSAVYFCASSQDAGNSSPLHFGNGTRLTVT.

This clonotype was counted a few times. V and J are TRBV3-1 and TRBJ2-2; D is tentatively TRBD1 or TRBD2 (6 bases each). Looked up from germline, CDR1 is LGHDT and CDR2 is YNNKEL (reference sequence). The CDR3 sequence is 16 residues long. Trimming removed 4 bases from V and 4 bases from J, with 16 bases in between. CDR3 in amino acids: CASSPPWGAATGELFF. The CDR3 nucleotides are TGTGCCAGCAGCCCCCCGTGGGGGGCGGCCACCGGGGAGCTGTTTTTT. The variable domain in full, with the rest retrieved from reference TRBV3-1 and TRBJ2-2, is DTAVSQTPKYLVTQMGNDKSIKCEQNLGHDTMYWYKQDSKKFLKIMFSYNNKELIINETVPNRFSPKSPDKAHLNLHINSLELGDSAVYFCASSPPWGAATGELFFGEGSRLTVL.

This rearrangement joins TRBV29-1 to TRBJ2-1; 7 bases match TRBD2. CDR3 length equals 15 residues. Trimming cost V 5 bases and J 6 bases; bases outside gene matches: 13. CDR1 SQVTM and CDR2 ANQGSEA come from the germline V gene. The CDR3 region is CSVKGLPLTSNEQFF. The DNA for the CDR3 is TGCAGCGTTAAGGGACTACCCCTAACGTCCAATGAGCAGTTCTTC.

In this sample, this clonotype turned up a few times. The CDR3 region is CASSLRHNSPLHF. For the CDR3, the DNA is TGTGCCAGCAGCCTAAGACATAATTCACCCCTCCACTTT. V gene TRBV7-9 combines with J gene TRBJ1-6, with D unclear. The V end was cut by 5 bases, the J end by 5 bases, with 7 bases between. The V gene's germline CDR1 is SEHNR and CDR2 FQNEAQ (reference sequence). The CDR3 sequence is 13 residues long.